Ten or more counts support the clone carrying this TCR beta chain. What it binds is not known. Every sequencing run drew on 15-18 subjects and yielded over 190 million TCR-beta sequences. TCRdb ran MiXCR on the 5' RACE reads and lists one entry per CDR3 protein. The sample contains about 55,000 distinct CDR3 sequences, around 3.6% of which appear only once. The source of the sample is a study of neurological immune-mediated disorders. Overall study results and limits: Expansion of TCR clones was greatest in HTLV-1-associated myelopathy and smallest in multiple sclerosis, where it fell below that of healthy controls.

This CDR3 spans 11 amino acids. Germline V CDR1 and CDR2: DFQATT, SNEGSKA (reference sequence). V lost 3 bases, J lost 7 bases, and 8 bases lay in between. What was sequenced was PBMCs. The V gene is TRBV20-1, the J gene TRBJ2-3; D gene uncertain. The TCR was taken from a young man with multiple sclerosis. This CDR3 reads CSAREGYTQYF. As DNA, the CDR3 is TGCAGTGCTAGGGAAGGGTATACGCAGTATTTT.